This T cell receptor beta chain comes out of a study of T cells in Graves' hyperthyroidism and ophthalmopathy. Study-wide results and limits: Clonotypes that were expanded in thyroid above 0.001 mostly appeared in blood too. It was a median roughly six months before onset that the model predicted ophthalmopathy.

RNA transcripts gave rise to amplified TCR beta CDR3 regions. The HTBI primer set drove a first-round RT-PCR of the TCR CDR3. TCRdb reprocessed the multiplex PCR reads via MiXCR and lists one record per CDR3 protein. The table includes roughly 500,000 distinct CDR3 sequences, about 24% detected once. Source material for PBMCs was less than 12 ml fresh peripheral blood. V was trimmed by 2 bases and J by 3 bases, leaving 10 bases between them. Germline V gene lookup returns CDR1 MDHEN and CDR2 SYDVKM. The CDR3 runs to 14 residues. There are a few counts of this clonotype. Its antigen is undetermined. The receptor comes from a woman aged 30 to 39 with Graves' ophthalmopathy. Sequencing was done on a sample of blood. The V and J genes are TRBV28 and TRBJ1-2, with D possibly being TRBD1 (5 bases). This CDR3 is CASSLTYRHYGYTF. Written as DNA, the CDR3 is TGTGCCAGCAGTTTAACCTACAGGCACTATGGCTACACCTTC.